These 12 T cell receptor beta chains share one sample of origin, sequenced in a study of shared clonotypes between healthy human individuals. Repertoires were generated with immunoSEQ multiplex PCR, while TCRdb's copy carries only in-frame clones and drops some. This table has 2 million to 2.5 million clones, 85% to 95% appearing once. Source material: naive CD4+ T cells from PBMCs. Subset defined: CD45RA+ positively selected. All receptors derive from a man aged 18 to 35 in good health. Some clones in this sample may be carry-over from other donors' samples.

The gene calls are TRBV11-2 and TRBJ2-5; D perhaps matches TRBD1 (5 bases). Germline CDR1 and CDR2: SGHAT and FQNNGV. The CDR3 has 15 residues. The germline V and J ends were trimmed by 2 bases and 5 bases, with 15 bases remaining between them. The CDR3: CASSLRPGYGETQYF. The CDR3 DNA sequence: TGTGCCAGCAGCTTACGCCCAGGGTATGGGGAGACCCAGTACTTC.

The J gene is TRBJ1-3, the V gene TRBV19; possibly TRBD1 for D (5 bases). Trimming removed 5 bases from V and 0 bases from J, with 11 bases in between. The CDR3 totals 15 residues. Per the germline V gene, CDR1 is LNHDA and CDR2 is SQIVND (reference sequence). CDR3 nucleotide sequence: TGTGCCAGTAGTTCCGGGGCAACCTCTGGAAACACCATATATTTT. Amino acids: CASSSGATSGNTIYF.

Notes on this clone: Germline and junction disagree at one end, which may indicate a read error. The rearrangement joins TRBV27 to TRBJ2-2; 10 bases are shared with TRBD2. This CDR3 contains 18 residues. Germline CDR1 MNHEY, CDR2 SMNVEV (reference sequence). The CDR3 coding sequence is TGTGCCAGCACCTTAAGGGGAGGGCTAGCGGGAGCAACCGGGGAGCTGCTTTTT. It translates to CASTLRGGLAGATGELLF.

The chain employs TRBV5-8 and TRBJ2-3; 7 bases match TRBD2. This CDR3 comprises 13 residues. CDR1 is SGHTS and CDR2 is YDEGEE in the germline V gene. The V segment lost 4 bases and the J segment 7 bases; nucleotides outside the gene matches: 6. CDR3 sequence reads: CASSRTSTHTQYF. CDR3 sequence (DNA): TGTGCCAGCAGCAGGACTAGTACGCATACGCAGTATTTT.

This clone turned up a few times. The rearrangement uses TRBV15 and TRBJ1-1; maybe TRBD1 (6 bases). Germline V gene data show CDR1 as LNHNV and CDR2 as YYDKDF (reference sequence). The ends were cut back, 1 base at V and 3 bases at J, with 6 bases in the middle. This CDR3 region has 13 residues. For the CDR3, the DNA is TGTGCCACCAGCAGAGCAGGGGACACTGAAGCTTTCTTT. Translating gives CATSRAGDTEAFF.

A single count supports this clone. Other DNA sequences in the same sample also yield this CDR3. The rearrangement links TRBV5-1 to TRBJ2-5; unclear D gene. The V gene lost 5 bases and the J gene lost 4 bases, with 3 bases spanning the gap. Germline CDR1 and CDR2: SGHRS and YFSETQ. This CDR3 has 10 residues. The CDR3 loop is CASSGETQYF. CDR3 DNA sequence: TGCGCCAGCAGTGGAGAGACCCAGTACTTC. Using reference TRBV5-1 and TRBJ2-5 for the parts outside the CDR3, the full variable domain is KAGVTQTPRYLIKTRGQQVTLSCSPISGHRSVSWYQQTPGQGLQFLFEYFSETQRNKGNFPGRFSGRQFSNSRSEMNVSTLELGDSALYLCASSGETQYFGPGTRLLVL.

This clone was counted a single time. This chain connects TRBV5-1 to TRBJ1-4; TRBD1 matches at 9 bases. The trim removed 1 base at V and 5 bases at J, leaving 3 bases unmatched. This CDR3 has 15 residues. Germline V lookup: CDR1 SGHRS, CDR2 YFSETQ. CDR3 coding DNA: TGCGCCAGCAGCTTGCGGACAGGGGAGAATGAAAAACTGTTTTTT. Translation: CASSLRTGENEKLFF.

This chain uses TRBV7-9 with TRBJ2-1; a possible D gene is TRBD2 (5 bases). V gave up 0 bases and J gave up 7 bases, with 19 bases separating them. The CDR3 sequence is 17 residues long. Germline V gene data show CDR1 as SEHNR and CDR2 as FQNEAQ (reference sequence). The CDR3 nucleotides read TGTGCCAGCAGCTTAGCGCTAGGGCTAGCTATGGCGAATGAGCAGTTCTTC. Translated, it gives CASSLALGLAMANEQFF.

The chain is built from TRBV6-6 and TRBJ2-5, with a weak D call TRBD2 (6 bases). Germline CDR1 reads MNHNY; CDR2 reads SVGAGI (reference sequence). The ends were cut back, 8 bases at V and 1 base at J, with 11 bases in the middle. This CDR3 has 13 residues. The CDR3 sequence: CASVRGLQETQYF. The DNA for the CDR3 is TGTGCCAGCGTTCGGGGACTCCAAGAGACCCAGTACTTC.

V gene TRBV6-6 combines with J gene TRBJ1-1; D not certain. Trimming cost V 8 bases and J 5 bases, with 12 bases left between them. This CDR3 has 12 amino acids. Germline V gene sequence: CDR1 MNHNY, CDR2 SVGAGI (reference sequence). The CDR3 loop reads CASHRRNTEAFF. CDR3 bases: TGTGCCAGCCATCGGAGAAATACTGAAGCTTTCTTT.

V is TRBV19 and J is TRBJ2-4; 8 positions match TRBD1. CDR1 and CDR2 (germline): LNHDA, SQIVND (reference sequence). This CDR3 region has 12 residues. Trimming cost V 11 bases and J 4 bases; bases outside gene matches: 4. DNA of the CDR3: TGTGCCTCGGACAGGGTGAAAAACATTCAGTACTTC. This encodes CASDRVKNIQYF.

The chain couples TRBV9 to TRBJ1-5; no firm D call. Germline V gene lookup returns CDR1 SGDLS and CDR2 YYNGEE. Between the trimmed V and J ends, which lost 3 bases and 3 bases, there was a span of 13 bases. This CDR3 is 15 amino acids long. The CDR3 nucleotides read TGTGCCAGCAGCGAAGGGCCGGATCCCAATCAGCCCCAGCATTTT. As protein: CASSEGPDPNQPQHF.